This T cell receptor (beta chain) was profiled in a study of shared clonotypes between healthy human individuals. The CDR3 has 16 amino acids. V lost 1 base and J 3 bases, leaving 16 bases between the germline ends. Germline lookup yields CDR1 SGHVS and CDR2 FNYEAQ. Genomic DNA per cell subset filled all wells of several immunoSEQ plates. The assay was immunoSEQ multiplex PCR, and TCRdb's table has in-frame clones only and misses some. The table has approximately 1.5 million clones, about 98.5% seen once; the top ten hold around 0.33%. The TCR sequence derives from a man in his thirties or forties in good health. The sequenced material came from naive CD4+ T cells sorted from blood. Subset indicated: CD45RA+ positively selected. The chain uses TRBV7-6 and TRBJ2-7; D not resolved. CDR3 protein: CASSLGMGDVSYEQYF. The CDR3 DNA reads TGTGCCAGCAGCTTAGGGATGGGCGATGTAAGCTACGAGCAGTACTTC. Drawing the rest from reference TRBV7-6 and TRBJ2-7, the complete variable domain is GAGVSQSPRYKVTKRGQDVALRCDPISGHVSLYWYRQALGQGPEFLTYFNYEAQQDKSGLPNDRFSAERPEGSISTLTIQRTEQRDSAMYRCASSLGMGDVSYEQYFGPGTRLTVT.